The clone carrying this T cell receptor (beta chain) appeared once. The germline V gene encodes CDR1 MDHEN and CDR2 SYDVKM. This CDR3 comprises 15 residues. The V gene end was trimmed by 4 bases and the J gene end by 10 bases; junction bases not matched to a gene: 15. Using immunoSEQ multiplex PCR, the repertoire was profiled, and TCRdb retains in-frame clones only, with some absent. The data show 200,000 to 300,000 clones, roughly 83% seen once. This sample was taken from a study of blood T cell repertoires in COVID-19. The J gene is TRBJ1-1, the V gene TRBV28; 7 positions agree with TRBD1. The sequenced material came from peripheral blood. This receptor was obtained from a man older than 75 with acute or convalescent COVID-19. The CDR3 loop reads CASSSPDRATMGAFF. For the CDR3, the DNA is TGTGCCAGCAGTTCCCCCGACAGGGCCACCATGGGAGCTTTCTTT. Filled out from reference TRBV28 and TRBJ1-1, the complete variable domain reads DVKVTQSSRYLVKRTGEKVFLECVQDMDHENMFWYRQDPGLGLRLIYFSYDVKMKEKGDIPEGYSVSREKKERFSLILESASTNQTSMYLCASSSPDRATMGAFFGQGTRLTVV.